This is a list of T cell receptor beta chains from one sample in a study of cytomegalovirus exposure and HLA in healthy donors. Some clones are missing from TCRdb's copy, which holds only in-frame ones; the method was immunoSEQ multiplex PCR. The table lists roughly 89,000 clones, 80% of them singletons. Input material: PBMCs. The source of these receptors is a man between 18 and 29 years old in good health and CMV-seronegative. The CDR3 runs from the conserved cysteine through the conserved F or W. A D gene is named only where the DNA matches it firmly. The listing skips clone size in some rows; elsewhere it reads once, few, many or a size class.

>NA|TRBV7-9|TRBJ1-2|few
CASRREGVGYGYTF
TGTGCCAGCAGACGCGAGGGTGTCGGCTATGGCTACACCTTC
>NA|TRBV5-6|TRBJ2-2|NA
CASSLDPTNTGELFF
TGTGCCAGCAGCTTGGACCCTACGAACACCGGGGAGCTGTTTTTT
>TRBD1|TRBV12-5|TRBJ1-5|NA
CASGTGLNSNQPQHF
TGTGCTAGTGGGACAGGGTTGAATAGCAATCAGCCCCAGCATTTT
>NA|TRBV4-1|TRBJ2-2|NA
CASSQTAGSGGELFF
TGCGCCAGCAGCCAAACCGCAGGGTCGGGCGGGGAGCTGTTTTTT
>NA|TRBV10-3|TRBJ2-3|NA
CAISESGAENTQYF
TGTGCCATCAGTGAGTCGGGCGCCGAGAATACGCAGTATTTT
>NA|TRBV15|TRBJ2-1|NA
CATSVRVNEQFF
TGTGCCACCAGTGTGAGAGTAAATGAGCAGTTCTTC
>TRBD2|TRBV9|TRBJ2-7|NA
CASSRGGYEQYF
TGTGCCAGCAGTCGGGGGGGCTACGAGCAGTACTTC
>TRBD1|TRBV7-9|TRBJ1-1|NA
CASSLNRGRKMNTEAFF
TGTGCCAGCAGCCTGAACAGGGGACGGAAGATGAACACTGAAGCTTTCTTT
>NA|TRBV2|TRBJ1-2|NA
CASRIQGSNYGYTF
TGTGCCAGCAGGATTCAGGGGTCGAACTATGGCTACACCTTC
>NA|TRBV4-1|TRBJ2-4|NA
CASSRGAGKNIQYF
TGCGCCAGCAGTCGGGGGGCAGGGAAAAACATTCAGTACTTC
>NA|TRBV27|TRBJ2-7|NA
CASSFTGMDEQYF
TGTGCCAGCAGTTTTACAGGGATGGACGAGCAGTACTTC
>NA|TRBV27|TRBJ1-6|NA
CASSLYSGSPLHF
TGTGCCAGCAGTTTATATTCCGGGTCACCCCTCCACTTT
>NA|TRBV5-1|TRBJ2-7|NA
CASTDRPYEQYF
TGCGCCAGCACCGACAGGCCCTACGAGCAGTACTTC
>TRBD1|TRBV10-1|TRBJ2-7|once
CASSRAGTGVHEQYF
TGCGCCAGCAGTAGAGCCGGGACAGGGGTCCACGAGCAGTACTTC
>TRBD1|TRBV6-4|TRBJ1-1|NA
CASSATGQVDTEAFF
TGTGCCAGCAGTGCGACTGGACAGGTTGACACTGAAGCTTTCTTT
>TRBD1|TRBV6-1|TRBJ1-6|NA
CASRGRTGSTSPLHF
TGTGCCAGCAGGGGCAGGACAGGGTCAACTTCACCCCTCCACTTT
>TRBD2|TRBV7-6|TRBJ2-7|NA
CASSLGTTSGVYEQYF
TGTGCCAGCAGCTTAGGGACGACTAGCGGGGTCTACGAGCAGTACTTC
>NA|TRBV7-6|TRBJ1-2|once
CASSLTDTGPSYGYTF
TGTGCCAGCAGCTTAACCGATACAGGTCCCAGCTATGGCTACACCTTC
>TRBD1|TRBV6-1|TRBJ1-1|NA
CAVTSLTGDNTEAFF
TGTGCCGTTACTTCTCTTACAGGGGACAACACTGAAGCTTTCTTT
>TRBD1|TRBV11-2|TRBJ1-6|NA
CASRRPGRQGSDSPLHF
TGTGCCAGCCGACGGCCCGGAAGACAGGGAAGCGATTCACCCCTCCACTTT